Listed here are 13 T cell receptor beta chains from one sample, sequenced in a study of T cells in localized non-small cell lung cancer. Repertoires were generated with immunoSEQ multiplex PCR, while TCRdb's copy carries only in-frame clones and drops some. Of around 41,000 clones listed, about 88% are singletons. This specimen consisted of peripheral blood, obtained before any cancer treatment. The receptors stem from a female donor at least 60 years old with stage I squamous cell lung carcinoma.

This chain links TRBV4-3 with TRBJ2-7; TRBD1 might be the D (5 bases). The CDR3 is 17 residues long. V was trimmed by 0 bases and J by 3 bases, leaving 18 bases between them. In germline, CDR1 is LGHNA, CDR2 YSLEER. CDR3 protein: CASSQDGTENRSYEQYF. CDR3 nucleotides: TGCGCCAGCAGCCAAGATGGTACGGAGAACAGGAGCTACGAGCAGTACTTC.

The chain joins TRBV12-5 to TRBJ2-7, with D possibly being TRBD2 (7 bases). Germline-derived CDR1 and CDR2 are LGHNT and FRNRAP. Trimming pared 2 bases from V and 4 bases from J, leaving 18 bases between. This CDR3 region has 16 residues. The DNA of the CDR3 is TGTGCTAGTGGTTTGTCCAGGGGAGGGGGTCGATACGAGCAGTACTTC. Encoded protein: CASGLSRGGGRYEQYF.

This clone was detected once. This chain joins TRBV15 and TRBJ2-7; 7 nucleotides align to TRBD2. The CDR3 has 15 amino acids. Trimming cost V 0 bases and J 7 bases; bases outside gene matches: 9. The germline V gene has CDR1 LNHNV and CDR2 YYDKDF (reference sequence). CDR3 in amino acids: CATSREGGLAGEQYF. Here the CDR3 DNA reads TGTGCCACCAGCAGAGAGGGAGGGCTAGCAGGGGAGCAGTACTTC.

The V call is TRBV27, the J call TRBJ1-4; possibly TRBD1 for D (5 bases). V was shortened by 6 bases and J by 2 bases, with 22 bases between the two germline ends. Germline values: CDR1 MNHEY, CDR2 SMNVEV (reference sequence). This CDR3 comprises 18 residues. In DNA, the CDR3 is TGTGCCAGCAGGTCTGGCTGGGGATCGGGGGACACTAATGAAAAACTGTTTTTT. This translates into CASRSGWGSGDTNEKLFF.

The chain has TRBV11-2 and TRBJ2-1; D unclear. The length of the CDR3 is 13 residues. Germline CDR1 and CDR2: SGHAT and FQNNGV. Trimming cost V 2 bases and J 4 bases, with 6 bases left between them. CDR3 DNA: TGTGCCAGCAGCTTAAGGTGGTACAATGAGCAGTTCTTC. This sequence encodes CASSLRWYNEQFF. The entire variable domain, with the rest obtained from reference TRBV11-2 and TRBJ2-1, is as follows: EAGVAQSPRYKIIEKRQSVAFWCNPISGHATLYWYQQILGQGPKLLIQFQNNGVVDDSQLPKDRFSAERLKGVDSTLKIQPAKLEDSAVYLCASSLRWYNEQFFGPGTRLTVL.

The sample holds a few counts of this clone. The CDR3 loop reads CASSIKGLAGTGELFF. The DNA for the CDR3 is TGTGCCAGTAGTATAAAGGGACTAGCGGGCACCGGGGAGCTGTTTTTT. The chain employs TRBV19 and TRBJ2-2; 12 nucleotides line up with TRBD2. J gave up 4 bases and V 2 bases, and 2 bases lay outside the gene matches. The germline V gene encodes CDR1 LNHDA and CDR2 SQIVND (reference sequence). The CDR3 extends over 16 amino acids.

The rearrangement joins TRBV5-6 to TRBJ2-7; TRBD1 might be the D (6 bases). The CDR3 consists of 16 residues. V dropped 1 base and J dropped 2 bases, with 16 bases sitting between them. Germline assignment: CDR1 SGHDT and CDR2 YYEEEE. The CDR3 loop reads CASSLPVGTRTYEQYF. The CDR3 region has the DNA TGTGCCAGCAGCTTGCCAGTCGGGACAAGGACCTACGAGCAGTACTTC.

The rearrangement links TRBV4-3 to TRBJ2-1; 12 bases map to TRBD2. V lost 0 bases, J lost 4 bases, and 7 bases stayed unmatched. The CDR3 extends over 18 amino acids. The germline CDR1 and CDR2 sequences are LGHNA and YSLEER. CDR3 amino acids: CASSQEDTSGRHYNEQFF. For the CDR3, the DNA is TGCGCCAGCAGCCAAGAAGATACTAGCGGGAGGCATTACAATGAGCAGTTCTTC.

The chain uses TRBV19 and TRBJ2-5; D tentatively reads TRBD1 or TRBD2 (7 bases each). Germline CDR1 LNHDA, CDR2 SQIVND (reference sequence). There are 16 residues in the CDR3. The germline V and J ends were trimmed by 5 bases and 0 bases, with 16 bases remaining between them. The CDR3 region is CASSPLQGRDQETQYF. The CDR3 DNA reads TGTGCCAGTAGTCCCCTACAGGGGAGGGACCAAGAGACCCAGTACTTC.

This rearrangement joins TRBV7-2 to TRBJ1-1, with D tentatively TRBD1 (5 bases). Deletions cut 1 base from V and 1 base from J, with 13 bases between. This CDR3 contains 16 residues. Per germline, CDR1 SGHTA and CDR2 FQGNSA. The DNA for the CDR3 is TGTGCCAGCAGCTTAGTAAGGTTACAGGCGAACACTGAAGCTTTCTTT. Its translation: CASSLVRLQANTEAFF.

This chain connects TRBV7-2 to TRBJ2-1; 12 bases fit TRBD2. The J segment lost 3 bases and the V segment lost 5 bases, leaving 2 bases of the junction unmatched. Germline V gives CDR1 SGHTA, CDR2 FQGNSA. The CDR3 is 15 residues long. CDR3 sequence reads: CASSATSGSYNEQFF. CDR3 DNA: TGTGCCAGCAGCGCGACTAGCGGGAGCTACAATGAGCAGTTCTTC.

The gene calls are TRBV11-2 and TRBJ1-1, with unresolved D. Trimming stripped 0 bases from V and 1 base from J, with 12 bases between. This CDR3 contains 16 residues. Germline lookup yields CDR1 SGHAT and CDR2 FQNNGV. The CDR3 DNA reads as TGTGCCAGCAGCTTAGAGTTCGGCAGAGCGAACACTGAAGCTTTCTTT. This gives the protein CASSLEFGRANTEAFF.

With respect to this clone: This same CDR3 is encoded by further DNA sequences in the sample. V usage is TRBV30 and J usage is TRBJ2-7; D uncertain. Between the trimmed V and J ends, which lost 5 bases and 3 bases, there was a span of 5 bases. In germline, CDR1 is GTSNPN, CDR2 SVGIG (reference sequence). This CDR3 has 10 amino acids. For the CDR3, the DNA is TGTGCCTGGGGCAGCTACGAGCAGTACTTC. It yields the protein CAWGSYEQYF.